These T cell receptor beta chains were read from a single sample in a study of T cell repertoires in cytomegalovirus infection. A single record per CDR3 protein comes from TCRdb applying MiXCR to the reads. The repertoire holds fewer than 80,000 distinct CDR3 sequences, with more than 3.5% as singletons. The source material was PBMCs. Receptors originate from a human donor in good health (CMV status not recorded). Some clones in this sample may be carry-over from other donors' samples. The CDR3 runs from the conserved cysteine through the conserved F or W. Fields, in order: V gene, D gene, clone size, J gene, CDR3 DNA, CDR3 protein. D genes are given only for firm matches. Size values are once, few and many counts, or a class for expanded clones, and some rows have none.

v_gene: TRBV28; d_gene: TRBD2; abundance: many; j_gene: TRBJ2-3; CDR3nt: TGTGCCAGCAGTTTTCTAGTCGCGGGGGGACAAGGTGGTACGCAGTATTTT; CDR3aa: CASSFLVAGGQGGTQYF
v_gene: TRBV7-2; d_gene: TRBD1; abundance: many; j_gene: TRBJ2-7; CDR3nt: TGTGCCAGCAGCCAAGGACAGGTTCCCTCCTACGAGCAGTACTTC; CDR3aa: CASSQGQVPSYEQYF
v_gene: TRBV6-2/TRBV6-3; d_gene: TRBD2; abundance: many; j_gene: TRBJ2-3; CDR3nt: TGTGCCAGCAGTTCCCTGCCGGGACTAGCGGGCACAGATACGCAGTATTTT; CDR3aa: CASSSLPGLAGTDTQYF
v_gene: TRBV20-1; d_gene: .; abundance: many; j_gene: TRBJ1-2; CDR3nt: TGCAGTGCTAGCGAGGGGCAACGAAGCTATGGCTACACCTTC; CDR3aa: CSASEGQRSYGYTF
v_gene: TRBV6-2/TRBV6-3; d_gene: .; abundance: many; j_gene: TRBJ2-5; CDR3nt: TGTGCCAGCAGTTATAGGTTGGAGACCCAGTACTTC; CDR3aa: CASSYRLETQYF
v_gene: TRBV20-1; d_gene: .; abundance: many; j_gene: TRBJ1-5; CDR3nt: TGCAGTGCTAGAGACAAATACAGGTTTGATAGCAATCAGCCCCAGCATTTT; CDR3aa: CSARDKYRFDSNQPQHF
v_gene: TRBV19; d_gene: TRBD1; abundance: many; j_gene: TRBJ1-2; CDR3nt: TGTGCCAGTAGTCCCCGGGACAGGGATGGATATGGCTACACCTTC; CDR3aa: CASSPRDRDGYGYTF
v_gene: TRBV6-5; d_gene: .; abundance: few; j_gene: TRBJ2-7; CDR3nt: TGTGCCAGCAGTCGGACAGTACTCCAGGACGAGCAGTACTTC; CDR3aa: CASSRTVLQDEQYF
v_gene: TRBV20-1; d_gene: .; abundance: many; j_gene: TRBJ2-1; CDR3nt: TGCAGTGCTAGTTTCCCGACGGGGGGCCTAATCCATGAGCAGTTCTTC; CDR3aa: CSASFPTGGLIHEQFF
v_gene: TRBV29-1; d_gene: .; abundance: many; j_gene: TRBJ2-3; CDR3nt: TGCAGCGGACTACGGGGCCTGGTCTCGGATACGCAGTATTTT; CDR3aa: CSGLRGLVSDTQYF
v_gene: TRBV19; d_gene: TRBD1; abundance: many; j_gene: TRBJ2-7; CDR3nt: TGTGCCAGTAGTATCCGGACAGGGCGCGACGAGCAGTACTTC; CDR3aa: CASSIRTGRDEQYF
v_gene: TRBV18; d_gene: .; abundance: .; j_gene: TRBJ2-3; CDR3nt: TGTGCCAGCTCACCTCGGGGAAGCACAGATACGCAGTATTTT; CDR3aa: CASSPRGSTDTQYF
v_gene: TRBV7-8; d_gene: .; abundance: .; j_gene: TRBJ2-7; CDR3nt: TGTGCCAGCAGCTTGGGGTCGGGTCTCGGGCAGTACTTC; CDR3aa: CASSLGSGLGQYF
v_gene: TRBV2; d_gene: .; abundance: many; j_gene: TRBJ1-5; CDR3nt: TGTGCCAGCAGTGAGGAGGTTGAGCAGCCCCAGCATTTT; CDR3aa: CASSEEVEQPQHF
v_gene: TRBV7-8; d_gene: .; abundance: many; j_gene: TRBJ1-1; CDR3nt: TGTGCCAGCAGCTTATCGGTTATCAACACTGAAGCTTTCTTT; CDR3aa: CASSLSVINTEAFF
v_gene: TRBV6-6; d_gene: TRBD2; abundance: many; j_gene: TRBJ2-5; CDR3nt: TGTGCCAGCAGTCACTACGGGACTAGCGGGGAAGAGACCCAGTACTTC; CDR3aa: CASSHYGTSGEETQYF
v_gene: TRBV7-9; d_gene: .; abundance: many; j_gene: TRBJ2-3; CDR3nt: TGTGCCAGCGGGCCCGGGACTCACACAGATACGCAGTATTTT; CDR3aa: CASGPGTHTDTQYF
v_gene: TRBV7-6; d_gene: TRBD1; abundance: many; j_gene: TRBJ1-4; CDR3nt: TGTGCCAGCAGCTTAGCCAACAGGGGTAATGAAAAACTGTTTTTT; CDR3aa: CASSLANRGNEKLFF
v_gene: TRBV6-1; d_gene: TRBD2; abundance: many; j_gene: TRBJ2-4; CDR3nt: TGTGCCAGCAGTCCGAAAGGGACTAGCGGGGGGACGTGGGACTTC; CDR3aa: CASSPKGTSGGTWDF
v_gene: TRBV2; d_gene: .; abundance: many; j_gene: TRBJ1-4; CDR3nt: TGTGCCAGCAGTGAAGCCATAGGTGGTAATGAAAAACTGTTTTTT; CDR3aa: CASSEAIGGNEKLFF
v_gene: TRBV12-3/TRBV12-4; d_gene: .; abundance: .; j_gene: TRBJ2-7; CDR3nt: TGTGCCAGCAGGCAGACCGGGAGAGGGGGCTACTACGAGCAGTACTTC; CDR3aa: CASRQTGRGGYYEQYF
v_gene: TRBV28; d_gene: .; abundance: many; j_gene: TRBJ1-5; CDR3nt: TGTGCCAGCAGCCGGTTCAGGGAGGCGCGGCAGCCCCAGCATTTT; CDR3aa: CASSRFREARQPQHF
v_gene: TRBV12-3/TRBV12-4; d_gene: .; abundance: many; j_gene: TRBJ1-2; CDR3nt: TGTGCCAGCAGACCAGGAGCCCTCTATGGCTACACCTTC; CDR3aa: CASRPGALYGYTF
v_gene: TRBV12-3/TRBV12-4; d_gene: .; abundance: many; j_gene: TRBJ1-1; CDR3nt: TGTGCCAGCGGATCTGGGCGCGCTTTCTTT; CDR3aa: CASGSGRAFF
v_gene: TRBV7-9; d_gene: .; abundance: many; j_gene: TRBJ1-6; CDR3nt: TGTGCCAGCAGCCTGATATCGGCTTCACCCCTCCACTTT; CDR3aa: CASSLISASPLHF
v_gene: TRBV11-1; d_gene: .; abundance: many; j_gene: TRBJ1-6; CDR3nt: TGTGCCAGCAGCTTATGGAGGAATAATTCACCCCTCCACTTT; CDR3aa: CASSLWRNNSPLHF
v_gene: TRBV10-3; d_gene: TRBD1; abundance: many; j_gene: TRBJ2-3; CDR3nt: TGTGCCATCGGGGACAGTCGCACAGATACGCAGTATTTT; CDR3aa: CAIGDSRTDTQYF
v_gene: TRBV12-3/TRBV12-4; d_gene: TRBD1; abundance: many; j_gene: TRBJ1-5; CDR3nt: TGTGCCAGCAGACACGACAGGGAGGAACAGCCCCAGCATTTT; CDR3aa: CASRHDREEQPQHF
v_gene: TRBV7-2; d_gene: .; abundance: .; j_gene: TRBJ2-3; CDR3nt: TGTGCCAGCGGCTCTAGCACAGGTACGCAGTATTTT; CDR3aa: CASGSSTGTQYF
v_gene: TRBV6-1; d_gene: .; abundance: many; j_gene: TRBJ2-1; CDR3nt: TGTGCCAGCAGGGTAGGGGCCGCCTACAATGAGCAGTTCTTC; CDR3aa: CASRVGAAYNEQFF
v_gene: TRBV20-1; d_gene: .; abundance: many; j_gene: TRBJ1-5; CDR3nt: TGCAGTGCGATGGGACGGAGCAATCAGCCCCAGCATTTT; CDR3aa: CSAMGRSNQPQHF
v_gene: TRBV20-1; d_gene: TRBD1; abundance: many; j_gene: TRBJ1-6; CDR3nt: TGCAGTACTCCAAAAGGGGGCGTCCTGTGGTCACCCCTCCACTTT; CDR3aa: CSTPKGGVLWSPLHF
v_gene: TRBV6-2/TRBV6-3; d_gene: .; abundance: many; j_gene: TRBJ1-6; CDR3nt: TGTGCCAGCAGTTACTCGACAGGTTTATCCCTCCACTTT; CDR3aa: CASSYSTGLSLHF
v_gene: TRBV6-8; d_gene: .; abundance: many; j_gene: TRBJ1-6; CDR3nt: TGTGCCAGCAGTTTCGAACAGGGAAACGGGAATTCACCCCTCCACTTT; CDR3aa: CASSFEQGNGNSPLHF
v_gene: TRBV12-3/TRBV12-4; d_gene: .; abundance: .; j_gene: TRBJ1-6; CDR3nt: TGTGCCCGCAGTGCGACAGTATTTGGCTATAATTCACCCCTCCACTTT; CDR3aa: CARSATVFGYNSPLHF
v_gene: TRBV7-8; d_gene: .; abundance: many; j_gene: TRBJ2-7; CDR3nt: TGTGCCAGCAGCAAGGGGGGGGGCGAGCAGTACTTC; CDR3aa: CASSKGGGEQYF
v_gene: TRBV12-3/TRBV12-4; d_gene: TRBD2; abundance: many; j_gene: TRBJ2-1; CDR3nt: TGTGCCAGCTCGGGACTACTAACCGATGAGCAGTTCTTC; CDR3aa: CASSGLLTDEQFF
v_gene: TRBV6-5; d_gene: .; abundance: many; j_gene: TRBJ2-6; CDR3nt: TGTGCCAGCAGTTACAGCCTTACTGGGGCCAACGTCCTGACTTTC; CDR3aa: CASSYSLTGANVLTF
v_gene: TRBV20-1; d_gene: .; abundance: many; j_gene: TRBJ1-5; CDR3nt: TGCAGTGTGTGGCCAGCATATAGCAATCAGCCCCAGCATTTT; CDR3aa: CSVWPAYSNQPQHF
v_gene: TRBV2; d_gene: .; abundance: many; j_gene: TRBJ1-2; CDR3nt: TGTGCCAGCAGCGACGAACAGGGAGGCCCTGGCTACACCTTC; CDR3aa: CASSDEQGGPGYTF
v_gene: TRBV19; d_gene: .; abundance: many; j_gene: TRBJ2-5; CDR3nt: TGTGCCAGTAGTACCCCGCGGACCCGGCGGAATGAGACCCAGTACTTC; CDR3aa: CASSTPRTRRNETQYF
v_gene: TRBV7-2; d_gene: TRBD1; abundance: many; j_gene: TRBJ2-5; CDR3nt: TGTGCCAGCAGCGTAACAGGGGGCGCCGGGACCCAGTACTTC; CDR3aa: CASSVTGGAGTQYF
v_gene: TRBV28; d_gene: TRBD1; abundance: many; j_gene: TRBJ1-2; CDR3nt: TGTGCCAGCAGTTTTGCAGTGAGACAGGGGCCCACCTTC; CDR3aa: CASSFAVRQGPTF
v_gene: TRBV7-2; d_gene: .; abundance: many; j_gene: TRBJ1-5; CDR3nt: TGTGCCAGCAGCTTAGGTGGGGGGGTGGGCAATCAGCCCCAGCATTTT; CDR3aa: CASSLGGGVGNQPQHF
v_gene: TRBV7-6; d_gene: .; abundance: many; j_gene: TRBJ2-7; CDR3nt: TGTGCCAGCAGCTTTGGGACGGTCTACGAGCAGTACTTC; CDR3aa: CASSFGTVYEQYF
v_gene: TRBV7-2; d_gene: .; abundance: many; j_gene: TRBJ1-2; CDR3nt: TGTGCCAGCAGCTTAAGCACAGACTCATATGGCTACACCTTC; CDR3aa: CASSLSTDSYGYTF
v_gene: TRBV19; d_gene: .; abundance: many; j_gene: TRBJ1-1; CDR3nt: TGTGCCACCTCAGGACCGACAGGCCGTAATTCGAGATACATGAACACTGAAGCTTTCTTT; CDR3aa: CATSGPTGRNSRYMNTEAFF
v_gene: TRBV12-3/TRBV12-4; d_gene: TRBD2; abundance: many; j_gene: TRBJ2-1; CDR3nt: TGTGCCAGCAGGTTGGGACTAGCAGACCATGAGCAGTTCTTC; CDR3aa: CASRLGLADHEQFF
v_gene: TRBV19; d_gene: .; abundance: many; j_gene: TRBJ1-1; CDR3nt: TGTGCCAGTAGGCATAGGGTGAACACTGAAGCTTTCTTT; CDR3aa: CASRHRVNTEAFF
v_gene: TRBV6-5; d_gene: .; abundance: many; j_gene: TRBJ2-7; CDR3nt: TGTGCCAGCAGTTACTCGGCCAGGTACTACGAGCAGTACTTC; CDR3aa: CASSYSARYYEQYF
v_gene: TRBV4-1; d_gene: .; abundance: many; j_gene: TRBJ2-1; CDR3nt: TGCGCCAGCAGCCAAGATTTCTGGGGAGACAATGAGCAGTTCTTC; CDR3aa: CASSQDFWGDNEQFF
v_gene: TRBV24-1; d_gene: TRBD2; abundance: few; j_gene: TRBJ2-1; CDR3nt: TGTGCCACCAGTGATTGGACTAGCTCAAATGGAGATGAGCAGTTCTTC; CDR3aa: CATSDWTSSNGDEQFF
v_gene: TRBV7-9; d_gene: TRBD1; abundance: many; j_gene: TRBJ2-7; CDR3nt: TGTGCCAGCAGCGACGAAGGGACAGCAGTCTACGAGCAGTACTTC; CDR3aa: CASSDEGTAVYEQYF
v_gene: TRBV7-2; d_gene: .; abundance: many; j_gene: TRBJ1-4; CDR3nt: TGTGCCAGCAGCCCGACAGGAGGGAATGAAAAACTGTTTTTT; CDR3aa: CASSPTGGNEKLFF
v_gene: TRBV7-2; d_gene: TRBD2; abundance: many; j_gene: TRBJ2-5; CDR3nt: TGTGTCAGCAGCCGGTTCTTGACTAGCGGGGGGGACACTTCATCGGAGACCCAGTACTTC; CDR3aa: CVSSRFLTSGGDTSSETQYF
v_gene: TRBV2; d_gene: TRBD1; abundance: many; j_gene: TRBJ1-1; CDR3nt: TGTGCCAGCGGGACAGGGATGAACACTGAAGCTTTCTTT; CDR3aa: CASGTGMNTEAFF
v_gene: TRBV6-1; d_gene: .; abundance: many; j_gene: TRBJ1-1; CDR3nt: TGTGCCAGCAGTGAATCGGCTAGGGCTGAAGCTTTCTTT; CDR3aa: CASSESARAEAFF
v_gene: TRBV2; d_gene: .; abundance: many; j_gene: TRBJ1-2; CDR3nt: TGTGCCAGCAGAGCCGTTCAGGCCGACTATGGCTACACCTTC; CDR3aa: CASRAVQADYGYTF
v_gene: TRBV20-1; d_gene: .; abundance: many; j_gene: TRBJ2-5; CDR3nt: TGCAGTGCCGGAACAGGGTTACAAGAGACCCAGTACTTC; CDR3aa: CSAGTGLQETQYF